This T cell receptor (beta chain) was captured by sequencing in a study of T cell responses to AZD1222 COVID-19 vaccine. Comment on this clone: Its antigen is unidentified. The same CDR3 is also encoded by other DNA sequences in this sample.

Notes on the study in general: Vaccine-associated CD4 TCRs ranged over spike, dominating at 160-218 and 743-854. Recipients of two AZD1222 doses showed rising Spike-specific TCR breadth and depth.

The table came from immunoSEQ multiplex PCR; TCRdb's copy has only in-frame clones and leaves some out. The sample includes about 150,000 clones, about 93% of them seen just once. The sample consisted of peripheral blood, taken on day 0 of AZD1222 vaccination. The receptor's source is an adult in good health.

CDR3 nucleotides: TGTGCCAGCTCACCCGGCGGTAACTATGGCTACACCTTC. This sequence encodes CASSPGGNYGYTF. V and J are TRBV18 and TRBJ1-2; D is uncertain. V was pared by 3 bases and J by 1 base, with 6 bases between. CDR1 and CDR2 from the germline V gene are KGHSH and LQKENI. This CDR3 has 13 amino acids.